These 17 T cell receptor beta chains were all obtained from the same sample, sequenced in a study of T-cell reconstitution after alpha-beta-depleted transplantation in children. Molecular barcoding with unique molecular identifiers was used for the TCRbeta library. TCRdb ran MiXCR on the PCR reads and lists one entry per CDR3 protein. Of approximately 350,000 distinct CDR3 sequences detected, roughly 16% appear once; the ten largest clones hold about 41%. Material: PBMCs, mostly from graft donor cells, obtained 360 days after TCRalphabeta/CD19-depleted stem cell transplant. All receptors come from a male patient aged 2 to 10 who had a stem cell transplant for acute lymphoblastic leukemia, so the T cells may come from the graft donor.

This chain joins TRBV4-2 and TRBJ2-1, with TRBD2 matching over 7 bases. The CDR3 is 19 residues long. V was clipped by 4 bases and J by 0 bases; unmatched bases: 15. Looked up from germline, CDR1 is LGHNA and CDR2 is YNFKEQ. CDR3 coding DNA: TGTGCCAGCAGCCTTGCCGGTAGCGATGCGGGGGACTCCTACAATGAGCAGTTCTTC. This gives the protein CASSLAGSDAGDSYNEQFF.

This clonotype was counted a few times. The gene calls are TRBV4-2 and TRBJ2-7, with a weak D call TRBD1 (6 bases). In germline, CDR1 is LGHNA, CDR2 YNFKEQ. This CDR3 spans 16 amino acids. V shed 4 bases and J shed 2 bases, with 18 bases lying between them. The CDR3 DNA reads TGTGCCAGCAGCCTATTGGACAGATCCCCGACCTACGAGCAGTACTTC. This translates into CASSLLDRSPTYEQYF.

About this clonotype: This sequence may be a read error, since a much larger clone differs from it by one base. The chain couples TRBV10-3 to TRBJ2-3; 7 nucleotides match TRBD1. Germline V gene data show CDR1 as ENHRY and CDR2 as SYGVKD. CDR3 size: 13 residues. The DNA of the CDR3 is TGTGCCATCAGCGGGACAGTGACAGATACGCAGAATTTT. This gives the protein CAISGTVTDTQNF.

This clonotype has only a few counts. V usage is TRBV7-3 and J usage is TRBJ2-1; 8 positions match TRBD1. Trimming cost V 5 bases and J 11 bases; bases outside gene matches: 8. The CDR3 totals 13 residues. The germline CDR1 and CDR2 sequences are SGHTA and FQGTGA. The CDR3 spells CASSLSGGEKQFF. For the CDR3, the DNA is TGTGCCAGCAGCCTCTCAGGGGGCGAGAAGCAGTTCTTC.

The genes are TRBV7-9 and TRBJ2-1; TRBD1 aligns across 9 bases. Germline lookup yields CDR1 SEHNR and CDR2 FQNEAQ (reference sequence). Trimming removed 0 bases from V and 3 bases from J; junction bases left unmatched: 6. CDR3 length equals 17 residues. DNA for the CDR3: TGTGCCAGCAGCTTAGCGGGACAGGGTCTCATCTACAATGAGCAGTTCTTC. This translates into CASSLAGQGLIYNEQFF.

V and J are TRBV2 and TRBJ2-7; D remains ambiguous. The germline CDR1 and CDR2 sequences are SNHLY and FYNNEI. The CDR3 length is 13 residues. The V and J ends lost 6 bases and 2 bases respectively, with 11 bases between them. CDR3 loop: CASRTLKTYEQYF. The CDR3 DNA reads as TGTGCCAGCAGGACTCTCAAGACCTACGAGCAGTACTTC.

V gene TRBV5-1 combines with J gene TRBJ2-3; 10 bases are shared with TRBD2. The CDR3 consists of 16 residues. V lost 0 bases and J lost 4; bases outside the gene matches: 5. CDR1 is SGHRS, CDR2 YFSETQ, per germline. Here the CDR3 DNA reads TGCGCCAGCAGCTTGGTCCCTAGCGGGAGTCCAGATACGCAGTATTTT. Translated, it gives CASSLVPSGSPDTQYF.

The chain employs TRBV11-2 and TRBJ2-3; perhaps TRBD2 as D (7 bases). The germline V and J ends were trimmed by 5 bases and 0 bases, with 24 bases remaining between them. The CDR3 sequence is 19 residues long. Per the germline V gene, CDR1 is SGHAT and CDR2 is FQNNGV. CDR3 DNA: TGTGCCAGCAGCCCCAATGGGGGGGCTCTAGCGGCTAGCACAGATACGCAGTATTTT. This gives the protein CASSPNGGALAASTDTQYF.

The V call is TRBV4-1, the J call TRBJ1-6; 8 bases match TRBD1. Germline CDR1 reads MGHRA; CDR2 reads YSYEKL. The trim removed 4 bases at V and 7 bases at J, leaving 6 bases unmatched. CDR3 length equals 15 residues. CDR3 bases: TGCGCCAGCAGCCTCCGGGACAGGTTAAATTCACCCCTCCACTTT. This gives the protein CASSLRDRLNSPLHF.

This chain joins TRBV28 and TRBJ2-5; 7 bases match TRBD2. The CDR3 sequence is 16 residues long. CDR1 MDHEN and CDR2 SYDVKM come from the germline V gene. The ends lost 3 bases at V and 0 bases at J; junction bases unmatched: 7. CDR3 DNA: TGTGCCAGCAGTTTGGCGGGAGAGGGGTACCAAGAGACCCAGTACTTC. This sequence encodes CASSLAGEGYQETQYF.

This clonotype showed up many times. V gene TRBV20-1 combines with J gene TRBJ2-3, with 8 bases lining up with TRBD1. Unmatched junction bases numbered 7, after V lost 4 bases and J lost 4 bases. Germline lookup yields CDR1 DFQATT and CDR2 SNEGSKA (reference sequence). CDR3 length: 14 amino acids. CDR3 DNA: TGCAGTGCTACCGGACAGGGAGCACCAGATACGCAGTATTTT. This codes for CSATGQGAPDTQYF.

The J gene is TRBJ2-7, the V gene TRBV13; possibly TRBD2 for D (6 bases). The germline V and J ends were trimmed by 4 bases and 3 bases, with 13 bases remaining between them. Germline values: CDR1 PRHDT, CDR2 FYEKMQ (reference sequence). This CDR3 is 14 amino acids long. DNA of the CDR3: TGTGCCAGCAGCTGTTTAGCGGACGACTACGAGCAGTACTTC. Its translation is CASSCLADDYEQYF.

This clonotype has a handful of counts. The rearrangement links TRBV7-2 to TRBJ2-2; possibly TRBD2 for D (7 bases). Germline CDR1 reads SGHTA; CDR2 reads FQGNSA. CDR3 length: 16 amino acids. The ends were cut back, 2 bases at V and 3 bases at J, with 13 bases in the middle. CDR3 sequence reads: CASSLWGGSYTGELFF. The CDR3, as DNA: TGTGCCAGCAGCTTATGGGGGGGCTCGTACACCGGGGAGCTGTTTTTT. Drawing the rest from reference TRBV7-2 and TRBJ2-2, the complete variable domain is GAGVSQSPSNKVTEKGKDVELRCDPISGHTALYWYRQSLGQGLEFLIYFQGNSAPDKSGLPSDRFSAERTGGSVSTLTIQRTQQEDSAVYLCASSLWGGSYTGELFFGEGSRLTVL.

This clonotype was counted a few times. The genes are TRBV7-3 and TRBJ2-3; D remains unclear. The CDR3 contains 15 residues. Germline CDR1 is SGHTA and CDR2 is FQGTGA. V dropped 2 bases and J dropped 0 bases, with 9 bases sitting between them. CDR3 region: CASSLVGKSTDTQYF. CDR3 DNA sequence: TGTGCCAGCAGCTTAGTAGGAAAAAGCACAGATACGCAGTATTTT.

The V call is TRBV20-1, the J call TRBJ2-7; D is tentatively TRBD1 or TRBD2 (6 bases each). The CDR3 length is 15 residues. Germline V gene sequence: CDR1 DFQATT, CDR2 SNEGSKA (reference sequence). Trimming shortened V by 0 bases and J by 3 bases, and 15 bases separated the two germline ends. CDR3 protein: CSAREGHGGGYEQYF. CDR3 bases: TGCAGTGCTAGAGAGGGGCACGGGGGCGGCTACGAGCAGTACTTC.

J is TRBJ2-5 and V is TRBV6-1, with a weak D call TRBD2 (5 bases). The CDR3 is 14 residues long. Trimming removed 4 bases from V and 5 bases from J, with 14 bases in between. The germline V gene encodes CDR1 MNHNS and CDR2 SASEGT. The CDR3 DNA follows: TGTGCCAGCAGTGGCCGGGCTAGCATCGAGACCCAGTACTTC. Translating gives CASSGRASIETQYF.

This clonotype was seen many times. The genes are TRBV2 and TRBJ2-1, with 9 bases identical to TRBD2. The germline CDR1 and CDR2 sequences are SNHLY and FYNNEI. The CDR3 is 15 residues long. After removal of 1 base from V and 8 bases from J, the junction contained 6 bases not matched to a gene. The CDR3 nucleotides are TGTGCCAGCAGTGAAGAAATAGCGGGAGTGGATGAGCAGTTCTTC. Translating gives CASSEEIAGVDEQFF. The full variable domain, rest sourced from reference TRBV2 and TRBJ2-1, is EPEVTQTPSHQVTQMGQEVILRCVPISNHLYFYWYRQILGQKVEFLVSFYNNEISEKSEIFDDQFSVERPDGSNFTLKIRSTKLEDSAMYFCASSEEIAGVDEQFFGPGTRLTVL.